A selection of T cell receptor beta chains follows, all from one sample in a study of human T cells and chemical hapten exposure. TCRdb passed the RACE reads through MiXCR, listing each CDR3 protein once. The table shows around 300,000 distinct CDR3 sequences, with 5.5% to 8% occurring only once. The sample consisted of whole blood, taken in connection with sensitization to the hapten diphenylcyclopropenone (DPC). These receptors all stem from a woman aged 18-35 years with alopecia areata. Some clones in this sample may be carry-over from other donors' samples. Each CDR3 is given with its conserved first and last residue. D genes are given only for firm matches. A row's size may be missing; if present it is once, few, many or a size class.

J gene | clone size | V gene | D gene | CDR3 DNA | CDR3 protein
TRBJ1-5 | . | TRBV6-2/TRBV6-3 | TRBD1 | TGTGCCAGCAGTCGACGACAGGGGACCCTCAATCAGCCCCAGCATTTT | CASSRRQGTLNQPQHF
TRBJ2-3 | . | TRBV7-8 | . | TGTGCCAGCAGCTTACACAGGGTAATGACAGATACGCAGTATTTT | CASSLHRVMTDTQYF
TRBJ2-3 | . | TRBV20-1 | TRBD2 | TGCAGTGCTCCCGGGACTAGTAGAAGCACAGATACGCAGTATTTT | CSAPGTSRSTDTQYF
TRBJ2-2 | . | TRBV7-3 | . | TGTGCCAGCGGGCTATACACCGGGGAGCTGTTTTTT | CASGLYTGELFF
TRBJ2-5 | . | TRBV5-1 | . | TGCGCCAGCAGCTTGGCACGGCACCAAGAGACCCAGTACTTC | CASSLARHQETQYF
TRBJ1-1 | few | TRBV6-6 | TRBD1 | TGTGCCAGCAGTTTCCCGGACAGGGACGCTGAAGCTTTCTTT | CASSFPDRDAEAFF
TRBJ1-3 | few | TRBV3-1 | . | TGTGCCAGCAGCTTCAGCGACTCTGGAAACACCATATATTTT | CASSFSDSGNTIYF
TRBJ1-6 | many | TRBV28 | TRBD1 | TGTGCCAGCAACTCCTTACGGGACAGGGAGCCCTATAATTCACCCCTCCACTTT | CASNSLRDREPYNSPLHF
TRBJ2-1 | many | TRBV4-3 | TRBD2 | TGCGCCAGCAGCCTCATAAGCGGGGCCCTTTCCTACAATGAGCAGTTCTTC | CASSLISGALSYNEQFF
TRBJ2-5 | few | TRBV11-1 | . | TGTGCCAGCAGTATCAGAGAGACCCAGTACTTC | CASSIRETQYF
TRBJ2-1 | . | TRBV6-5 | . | TGTGCCAGCAGTTTCTCCGACACAAACAATGAGCAGTTCTTC | CASSFSDTNNEQFF
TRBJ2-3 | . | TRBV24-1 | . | TGTGCCACCAGTGATTTATCCACAGATACGCAGTATTTT | CATSDLSTDTQYF
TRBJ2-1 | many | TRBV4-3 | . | TGCGCCAGCAGCCAAGACCCAGGACGGGCTGGGGACAATGAGCAGTTCTTC | CASSQDPGRAGDNEQFF
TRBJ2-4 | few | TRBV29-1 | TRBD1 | TGCAGCGTGGATGGGGTGCCGGGACAGGGAAATTTTCAGTACTTC | CSVDGVPGQGNFQYF
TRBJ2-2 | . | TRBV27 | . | TGTGCCAGCAGTTTATCTAGAGCCGGGGAGCTGTTTTTT | CASSLSRAGELFF
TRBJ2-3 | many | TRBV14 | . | TGTGCCAGCAGCCAGCATGCAGTCCTCGTTTTTGATACGCAGTATTTT | CASSQHAVLVFDTQYF
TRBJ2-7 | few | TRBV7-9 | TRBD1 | TGTGCCAGCAGCTTACCCACAACCGGGACAGGGCACGAGCAGTACTTC | CASSLPTTGTGHEQYF
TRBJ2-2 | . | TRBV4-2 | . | TGTGCCAGCAGCCAAGTCGGGACACCGAGGGACACCGGGGAGCTGTTTTTT | CASSQVGTPRDTGELFF
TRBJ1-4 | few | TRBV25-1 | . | TGTGCCAGCAGTGTCCCAGGACTTAATGAAAAACTGTTTTTT | CASSVPGLNEKLFF
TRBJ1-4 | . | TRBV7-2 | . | TGTGCCAGCAGACAGACAGGCCACTCCCCAAAACTGTTTTTT | CASRQTGHSPKLFF
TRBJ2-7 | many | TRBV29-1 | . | TGCAGCGTTGAATCCTGGGGGGACGGAGCCTACGAGCAGTACTTC | CSVESWGDGAYEQYF
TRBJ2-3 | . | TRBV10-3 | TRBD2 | TGTGCCATCAGGGACCCGGGACTAGCGTCCCTTGTTACAGATACGCAGTATTTT | CAIRDPGLASLVTDTQYF
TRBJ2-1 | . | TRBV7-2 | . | TGTGCCAGCAGCTCCCGGGTTGATGAGCAGTTCTTC | CASSSRVDEQFF
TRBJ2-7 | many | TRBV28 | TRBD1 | TGTGCCAGCAGCCCCTACAGGGGCTACGAGCAGTACTTC | CASSPYRGYEQYF
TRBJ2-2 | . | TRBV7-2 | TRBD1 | TGTGCCAGCAGCCAGGACAGGGGTAGCACCGGGGAGCTGTTTTTT | CASSQDRGSTGELFF
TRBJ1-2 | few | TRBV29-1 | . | TGCAGCGTTGATCCTTCTAGGAGGCAGGGTAGGAACTATGGCTACACCTTC | CSVDPSRRQGRNYGYTF
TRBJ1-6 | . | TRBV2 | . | TGTGCCAGCAAATCGACGCTGCTCGGGAATTCACCCCTCCACTTT | CASKSTLLGNSPLHF
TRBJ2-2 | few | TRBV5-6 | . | TGTGCCAGCAGCTTGGGCAGCCTGGTCACCGGGGAGCTGTTTTTT | CASSLGSLVTGELFF
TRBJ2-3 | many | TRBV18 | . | TGTGCCAGCTCACCACCCGGCAGTAACACGCAGTATTTT | CASSPPGSNTQYF
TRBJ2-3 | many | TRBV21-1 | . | . | CASSKVGSGSTDTQYF
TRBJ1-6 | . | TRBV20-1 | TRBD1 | TGCAGTGCTAGGAGCGGGACAGGGTATTCACCCCTCCACTTT | CSARSGTGYSPLHF
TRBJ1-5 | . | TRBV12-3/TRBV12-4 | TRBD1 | TGTGCCAGCAGGCGGGACAGCGTCAATCAGCCCCAGCATTTT | CASRRDSVNQPQHF
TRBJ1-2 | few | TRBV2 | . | TGTGCCAGCAGTCCAAGAAGACAGCCTAACTATGGCTACACCTTC | CASSPRRQPNYGYTF
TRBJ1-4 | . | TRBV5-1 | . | TGCGCCAGCAGGCGGACCGCGGGACGGACTAATGAAAAACTGTTTTTT | CASRRTAGRTNEKLFF
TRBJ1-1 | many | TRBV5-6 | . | TGTGCCAGCAGCTTGGCCCCGAACACTGAAGCTTTCTTT | CASSLAPNTEAFF
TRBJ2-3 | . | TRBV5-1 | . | TGCGCCAGCCAGAGCGGAGCCTTACCTAGCACAGATACGCAGTATTTT | CASQSGALPSTDTQYF
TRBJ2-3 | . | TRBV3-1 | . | TGTGCCAGCAGCCGGTACCGGGACCCTTGGGCAGATACGCAGTATTTT | CASSRYRDPWADTQYF
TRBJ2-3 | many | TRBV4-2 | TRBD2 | TGTGCCAGCAGCCAACTTCCCGCAGCGGGGGGAGTCGCAGATACGCAGTATTTT | CASSQLPAAGGVADTQYF
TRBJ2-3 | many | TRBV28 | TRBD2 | TGTGCCAGCCATGCGATGAGCGGGGGAGTCACAGATACGCAGTATTTT | CASHAMSGGVTDTQYF
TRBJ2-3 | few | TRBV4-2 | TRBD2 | TGTGCCAGCAGCCTCGAGACTAGCGGGGTACTCACAGATACGCAGTATTTT | CASSLETSGVLTDTQYF
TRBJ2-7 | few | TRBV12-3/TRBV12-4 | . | TGTGCCAGCAGCTTCGGGGGAAGGGGAGGCGAGCAGTACTTC | CASSFGGRGGEQYF
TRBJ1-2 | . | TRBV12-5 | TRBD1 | TGTGCTAGTGGTCCCTCGCCCGCCGGACAGGGCTATGGCTACACCTTC | CASGPSPAGQGYGYTF
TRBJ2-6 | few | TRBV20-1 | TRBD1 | TGCAGTGCTCCAGGACAGGGCCTCCTTACTTCTGGGGCCAACGTCCTGACTTTC | CSAPGQGLLTSGANVLTF
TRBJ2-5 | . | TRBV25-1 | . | TGTGCCAGCAGTGATGGGACGACAGCCCAAGAGACCCAGTACTTC | CASSDGTTAQETQYF
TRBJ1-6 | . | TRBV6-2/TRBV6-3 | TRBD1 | TGTGCCAGCAGTCGGGACCGACAGGGTTCGAGGTCACCCCTCCACTTT | CASSRDRQGSRSPLHF
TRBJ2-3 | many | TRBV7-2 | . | TGTGCCAGCAGCCTCCTGACCGACACAGATACGCAGTATTTT | CASSLLTDTDTQYF
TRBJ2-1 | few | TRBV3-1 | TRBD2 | TGTGCCAGCAGCCCTAGGACTAGCGTGTCGGGGCAGTTCTTC | CASSPRTSVSGQFF
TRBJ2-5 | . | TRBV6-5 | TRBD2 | TGTGCCAGCAGTTACTGGGCTAGCGGGGGGACGTACCAAGAGACCCAGTACTTC | CASSYWASGGTYQETQYF
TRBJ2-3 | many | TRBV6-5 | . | TGTGCCAGCAGTTACCGACTCGGCACAGATACGCAGTATTTT | CASSYRLGTDTQYF
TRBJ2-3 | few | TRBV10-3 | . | TGTGCCATCAGGAATCCGCTGTCTGGCACAGATACGCAGTATTTT | CAIRNPLSGTDTQYF
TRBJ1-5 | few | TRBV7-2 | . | TGTGCCAGCAGCTTAGATGCGGGGCCCCAGCATTTT | CASSLDAGPQHF
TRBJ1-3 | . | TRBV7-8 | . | TGTGCCAGCAGCATCCGGGGACCAACTGGAAACACCATATATTTT | CASSIRGPTGNTIYF
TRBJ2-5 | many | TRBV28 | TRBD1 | TGTGCCAGCAGTCCCCCCGGGTCAGGGGGTTCGACCCAGTACTTC | CASSPPGSGGSTQYF